The 3 T cell receptor beta chains in this list originate from one sample, sequenced in a study of OX40 agonist ivuxolimab in advanced cancers. Generated by immunoSEQ multiplex PCR, the TCRdb table keeps only in-frame clones and is missing some. The data hold roughly 17,000 clones, with around 82% observed a single time. This material consisted of CD4+ or CD8+ T cells sorted from blood, taken in a trial of the OX40 agonist ivuxolimab. The receptors originated from an adult with an advanced solid tumor such as melanoma, head and neck, liver or kidney cancer.

This clone occurred once. The chain has TRBV6-1 and TRBJ2-1; 7 nucleotides line up with TRBD1. J lost 8 bases, V lost 6 bases, and 4 bases had no gene match. The CDR3 spans 12 residues. CDR1 is MNHNS and CDR2 is SASEGT in the germline V gene. The DNA of the CDR3 is TGTGCCAGCAGAACCGACAGGGATGAGCAGTTCTTC. This sequence encodes CASRTDRDEQFF.

The rearrangement uses TRBV7-6 and TRBJ2-2; D gene uncertain. This CDR3 has 15 residues. Trimming stripped 0 bases from V and 7 bases from J, with 12 bases between. Per germline, CDR1 SGHVS and CDR2 FNYEAQ. The CDR3 loop is CASSLAVGLGGELFF. CDR3 DNA: TGTGCCAGCAGCTTAGCTGTAGGGCTGGGCGGGGAGCTGTTTTTT.

Concerning this clone itself: The junction differs from germline at one of its ends, possibly a read error. This CDR3 is also generated by other DNA sequences in the sample. CDR3 region: CASSERLSNSPLHF. As DNA, the CDR3 is TGTGCCAGCAGTGAACGGCTCTCTAATTCACCCCTCCATTTT. The rearrangement joins TRBV6-1 to TRBJ1-6; no clear D. Germline V gives CDR1 MNHNS, CDR2 SASEGT. CDR3 length: 14 amino acids.